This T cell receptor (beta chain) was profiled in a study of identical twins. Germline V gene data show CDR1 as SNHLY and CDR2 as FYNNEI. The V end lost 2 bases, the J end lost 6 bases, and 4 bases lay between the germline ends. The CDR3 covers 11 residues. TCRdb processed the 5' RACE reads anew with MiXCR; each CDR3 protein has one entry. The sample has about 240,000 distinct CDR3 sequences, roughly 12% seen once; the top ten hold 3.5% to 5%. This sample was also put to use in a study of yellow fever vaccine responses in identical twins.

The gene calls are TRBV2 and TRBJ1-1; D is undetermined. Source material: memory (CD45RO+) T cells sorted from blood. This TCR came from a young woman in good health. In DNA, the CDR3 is TGTGCCAGCAGTGAAATTTCTGAAGCTTTCTTT. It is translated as CASSEISEAFF.